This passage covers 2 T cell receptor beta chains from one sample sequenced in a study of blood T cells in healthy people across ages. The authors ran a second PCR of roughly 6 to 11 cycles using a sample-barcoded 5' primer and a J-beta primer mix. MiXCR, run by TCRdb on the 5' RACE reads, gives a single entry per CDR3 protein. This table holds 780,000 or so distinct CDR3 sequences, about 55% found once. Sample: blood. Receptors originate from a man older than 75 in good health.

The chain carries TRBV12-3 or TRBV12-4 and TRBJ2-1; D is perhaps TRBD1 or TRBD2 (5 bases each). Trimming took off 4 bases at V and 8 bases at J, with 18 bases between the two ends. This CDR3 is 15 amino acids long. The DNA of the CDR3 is TGTGCCAGCAGTTGGGAGAGCACGGGGCCTGATGAGCAGTTCTTC. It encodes CASSWESTGPDEQFF.

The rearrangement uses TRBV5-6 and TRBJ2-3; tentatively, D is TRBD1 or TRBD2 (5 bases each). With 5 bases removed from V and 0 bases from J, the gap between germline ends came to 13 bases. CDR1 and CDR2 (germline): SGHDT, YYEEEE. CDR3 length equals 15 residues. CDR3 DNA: TGTGCCAGCAGGGGGCTGAGGGAGAGCACAGATACGCAGTATTTT. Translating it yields CASRGLRESTDTQYF.